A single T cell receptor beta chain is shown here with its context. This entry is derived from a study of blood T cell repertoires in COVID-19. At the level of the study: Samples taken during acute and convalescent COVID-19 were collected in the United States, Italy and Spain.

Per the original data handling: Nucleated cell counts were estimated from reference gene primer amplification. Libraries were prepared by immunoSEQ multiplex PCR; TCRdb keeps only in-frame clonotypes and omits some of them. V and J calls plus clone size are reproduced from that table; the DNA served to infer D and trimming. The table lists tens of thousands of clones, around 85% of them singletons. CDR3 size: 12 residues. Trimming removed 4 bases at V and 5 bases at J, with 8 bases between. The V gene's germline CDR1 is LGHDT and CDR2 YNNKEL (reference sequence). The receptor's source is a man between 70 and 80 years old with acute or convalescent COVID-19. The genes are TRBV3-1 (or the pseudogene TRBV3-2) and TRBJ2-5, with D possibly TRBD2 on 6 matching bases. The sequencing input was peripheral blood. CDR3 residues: CASSLGRETQYF. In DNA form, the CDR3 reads TGTGCCAGCAGCCTGGGGAGGGAGACCCAGTACTTC.